This entry concerns a single TCR beta chain. The antigen is not known. Other DNA sequences in the same sample also yield this CDR3. The data are from a study of persistence of HIV-infected CD4 T cells. About the study: A median of roughly 8 years of suppressive ART preceded sampling.

The stimulus was an HIV-1 Gag 15-mer peptide pool, 0.85 to 1 ug/peptide/mL. Responding CD4+ T cells were sorted by upregulation of both CD40 ligand and CD69. The libraries were made with immunoSEQ version 4 in survey mode. Only in-frame clones appear in the TCRdb table, and some are missing; sequencing was by immunoSEQ multiplex PCR. The sample yields almost 20,000 clones, more than 55% seen once. Germline CDR1 LGHDT, CDR2 YNNKEL (reference sequence). Trimming took off 0 bases at V and 7 bases at J, with 7 bases between the two ends. CDR3 size: 13 residues. The clonotype originates from an adult woman with HIV who was CMV-seropositive. Source: CD4+ T cells sorted from PBMCs after roughly 18-hour stimulation, taken from a patient who received antiretroviral therapy. This chain joins TRBV3-1 (or the pseudogene TRBV3-2) and TRBJ2-1; no clear D. The CDR3 loop is CASSQDLRNEQFF. DNA of the CDR3: TGTGCCAGCAGCCAAGATCTCAGGAATGAGCAGTTCTTC.